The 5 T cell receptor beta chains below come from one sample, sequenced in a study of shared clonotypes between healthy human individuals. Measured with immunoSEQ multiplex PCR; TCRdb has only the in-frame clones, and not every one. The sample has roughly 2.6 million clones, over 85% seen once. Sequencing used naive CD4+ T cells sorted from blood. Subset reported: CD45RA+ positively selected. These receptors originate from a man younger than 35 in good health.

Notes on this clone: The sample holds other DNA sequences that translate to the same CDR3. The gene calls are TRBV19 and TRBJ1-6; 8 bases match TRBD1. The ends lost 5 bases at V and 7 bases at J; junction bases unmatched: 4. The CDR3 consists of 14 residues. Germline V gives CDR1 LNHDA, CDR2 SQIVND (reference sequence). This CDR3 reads CASSGTGRNSPLHF. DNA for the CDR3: TGTGCCAGTAGTGGGACAGGTCGGAATTCACCCCTCCACTTT.

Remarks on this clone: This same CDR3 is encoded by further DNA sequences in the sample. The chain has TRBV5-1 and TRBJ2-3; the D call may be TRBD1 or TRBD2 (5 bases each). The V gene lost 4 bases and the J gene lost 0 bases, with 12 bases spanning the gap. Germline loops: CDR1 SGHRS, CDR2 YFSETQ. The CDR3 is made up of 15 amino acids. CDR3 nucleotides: TGCGCCAGCAGCCCCGGGACCCCTAGCACAGATACGCAGTATTTT. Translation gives CASSPGTPSTDTQYF.

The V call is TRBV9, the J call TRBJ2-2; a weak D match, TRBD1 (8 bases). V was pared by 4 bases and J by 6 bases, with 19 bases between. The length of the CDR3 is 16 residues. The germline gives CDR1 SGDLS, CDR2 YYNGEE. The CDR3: CASSPIGQGGSGELFF. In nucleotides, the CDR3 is TGTGCCAGCAGCCCCATCGGACAGGGAGGGTCCGGGGAGCTGTTTTTT.

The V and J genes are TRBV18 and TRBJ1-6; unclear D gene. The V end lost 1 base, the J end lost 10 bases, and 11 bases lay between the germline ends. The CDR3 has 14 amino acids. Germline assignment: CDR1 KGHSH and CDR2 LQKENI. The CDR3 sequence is CASSPLGFQSPLHF. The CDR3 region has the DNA TGTGCCAGCTCACCACTGGGGTTCCAATCACCCCTCCACTTT.

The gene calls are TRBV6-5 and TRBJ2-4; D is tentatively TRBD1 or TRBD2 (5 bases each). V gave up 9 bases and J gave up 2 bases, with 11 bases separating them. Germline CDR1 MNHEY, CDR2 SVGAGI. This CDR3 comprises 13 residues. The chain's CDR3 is CASGAGTKNIQYF. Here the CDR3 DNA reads TGTGCCAGTGGGGCCGGGACCAAAAACATTCAGTACTTC.